This T cell receptor beta chain was recorded in a study of T cell repertoires in cytomegalovirus infection. About the research overall: Public TCR beta signatures were indicative of both CMV infection and a matching HLA type.

There are 12 residues in the CDR3. The germline V gene encodes CDR1 SQVTM and CDR2 ANQGSEA. Trimming cost V 4 bases and J 5 bases; bases outside gene matches: 0. Each CDR3 protein gets one entry after TCRdb re-called the reads with MiXCR. The sample contains about 310,000 distinct CDR3 sequences, about a sixth of which appear only once. Material: PBMCs. The sequence came from a human donor in good health (CMV status not recorded). Some clones in this sample may be carry-over from other donors' samples. This chain uses TRBV29-1 with TRBJ1-5; 9 positions match TRBD1. This CDR3 reads CSVGDRDQPQHF. The CDR3 DNA is TGCAGCGTTGGGGACAGGGATCAGCCCCAGCATTTT.